This T cell receptor beta chain was sequenced in a study of blood T cell repertoires in COVID-19. Turning to the study itself: Acute and convalescent COVID-19 samples came from the United States, Italy and Spain. Nucleic acid was either cDNA or gDNA, and it came from T cells, B-cell-depleted T cells, or PBMCs.

The protocol was immunoSEQ multiplex PCR, while the TCRdb copy is restricted to in-frame clones and leaves out a portion. The sample has over 150,000 clones, approximately 83% seen once. Germline CDR1 is MNHEY and CDR2 is SVGEGT. The CDR3 has 15 residues. V lost 2 bases and J lost 5; bases outside the gene matches: 7. This clone came up once. What was sequenced was peripheral blood. This chain connects TRBV6-2 or TRBV6-3 to TRBJ2-5; 8 bases match TRBD1. The receptor was derived from a woman aged 60 to 75 with acute or convalescent COVID-19. CDR3 sequence: CASSYGRGPRETQYF. For the CDR3, the DNA is TGTGCCAGCAGTTACGGCAGGGGGCCTCGGGAGACCCAGTACTTC.